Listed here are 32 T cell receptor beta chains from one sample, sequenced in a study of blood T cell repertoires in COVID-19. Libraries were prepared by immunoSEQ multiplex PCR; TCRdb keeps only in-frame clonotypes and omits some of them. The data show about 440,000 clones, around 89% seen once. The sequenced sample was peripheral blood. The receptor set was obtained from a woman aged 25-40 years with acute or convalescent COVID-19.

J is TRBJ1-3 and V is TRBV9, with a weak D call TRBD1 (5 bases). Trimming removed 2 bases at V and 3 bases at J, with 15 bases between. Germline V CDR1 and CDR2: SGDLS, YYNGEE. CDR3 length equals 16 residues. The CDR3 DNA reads TGTGCCAGCAGCGTGGACTCCGGGGGAAGTGGAAACACCATATATTTT. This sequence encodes CASSVDSGGSGNTIYF. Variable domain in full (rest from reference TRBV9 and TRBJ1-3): DSGVTQTPKHLITATGQRVTLRCSPRSGDLSVYWYQQSLDQGLQFLIQYYNGEERAKGNILERFSAQQFPDLHSELNLSSLELGDSALYFCASSVDSGGSGNTIYFGEGSWLTVV.

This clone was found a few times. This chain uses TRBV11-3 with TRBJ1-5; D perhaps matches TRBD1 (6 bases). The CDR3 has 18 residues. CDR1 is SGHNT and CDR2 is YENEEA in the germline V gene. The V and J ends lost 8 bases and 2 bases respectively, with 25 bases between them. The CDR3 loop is CASETGTQFRFGNQPQHF. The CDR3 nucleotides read TGTGCCAGCGAGACCGGGACACAATTCAGATTCGGCAATCAGCCCCAGCATTTT. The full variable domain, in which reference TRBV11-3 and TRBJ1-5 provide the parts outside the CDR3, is EAGVVQSPRYKIIEKKQPVAFWCNPISGHNTLYWYLQNLGQGPELLIRYENEEAVDDSQLPKDRFSAERLKGVDSTLKIQPAELGDSAVYLCASETGTQFRFGNQPQHFGDGTRLSIL.

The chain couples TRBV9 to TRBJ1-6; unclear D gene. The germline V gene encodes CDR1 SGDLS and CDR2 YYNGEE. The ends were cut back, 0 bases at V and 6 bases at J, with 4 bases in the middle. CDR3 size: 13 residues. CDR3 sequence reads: CASSVDRNSPLHF. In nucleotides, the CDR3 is TGTGCCAGCAGCGTAGATCGTAATTCACCCCTCCACTTT. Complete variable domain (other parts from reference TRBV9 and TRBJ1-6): DSGVTQTPKHLITATGQRVTLRCSPRSGDLSVYWYQQSLDQGLQFLIQYYNGEERAKGNILERFSAQQFPDLHSELNLSSLELGDSALYFCASSVDRNSPLHFGNGTRLTVT.

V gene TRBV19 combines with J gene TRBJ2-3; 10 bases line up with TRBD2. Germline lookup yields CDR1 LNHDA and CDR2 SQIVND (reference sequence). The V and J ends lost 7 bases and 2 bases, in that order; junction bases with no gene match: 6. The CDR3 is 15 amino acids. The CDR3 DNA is TGTGCCAGTACTGTAGCGGGGGGCTTCACAGATACGCAGTATTTT. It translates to CASTVAGGFTDTQYF.

The CDR3 sequence is CSVDAGGNEQFF. CDR3 in DNA: TGCAGCGTTGACGCAGGGGGGAATGAGCAGTTCTTC. The chain couples TRBV29-1 to TRBJ2-1; D is possibly TRBD1 (7 bases). Trimming cost V 3 bases and J 7 bases, with 10 bases left between them. The CDR3 has 12 amino acids. Germline lookup yields CDR1 SQVTM and CDR2 ANQGSEA.

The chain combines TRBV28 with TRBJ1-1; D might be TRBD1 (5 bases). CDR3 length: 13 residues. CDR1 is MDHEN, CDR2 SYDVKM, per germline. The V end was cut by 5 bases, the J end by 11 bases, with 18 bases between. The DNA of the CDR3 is TGTGCCAGCAGTGATGGGGCAACGGGCCCCGCTTTCTTT. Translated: CASSDGATGPAFF.

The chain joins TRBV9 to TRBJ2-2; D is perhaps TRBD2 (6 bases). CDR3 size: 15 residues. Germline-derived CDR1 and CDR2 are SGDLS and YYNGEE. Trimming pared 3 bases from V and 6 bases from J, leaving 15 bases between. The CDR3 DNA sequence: TGTGCCAGCAGCGCGCCTCTAAGGAGGGCCGGGGAGCTGTTTTTT. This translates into CASSAPLRRAGELFF.

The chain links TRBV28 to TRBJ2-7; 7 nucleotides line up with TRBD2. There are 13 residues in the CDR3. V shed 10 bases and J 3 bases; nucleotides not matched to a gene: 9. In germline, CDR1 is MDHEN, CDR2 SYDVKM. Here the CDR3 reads CATSVGLHYEQYF. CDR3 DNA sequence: TGTGCCACCTCAGTGGGACTACACTACGAGCAGTACTTC.

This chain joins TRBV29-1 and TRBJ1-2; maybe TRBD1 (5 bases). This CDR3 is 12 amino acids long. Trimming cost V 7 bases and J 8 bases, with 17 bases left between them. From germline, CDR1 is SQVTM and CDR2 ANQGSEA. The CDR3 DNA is TGCAGCGATTCGTTGCAGGGTGTCGGCTACACCTTC. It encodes CSDSLQGVGYTF.

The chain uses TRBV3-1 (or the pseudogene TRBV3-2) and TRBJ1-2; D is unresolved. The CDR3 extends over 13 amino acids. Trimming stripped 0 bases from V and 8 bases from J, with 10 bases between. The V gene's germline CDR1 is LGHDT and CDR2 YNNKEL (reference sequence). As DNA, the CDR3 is TGTGCCAGCAGCCAAGAGCGGGTCTGGGGCTACACCTTC. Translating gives CASSQERVWGYTF.

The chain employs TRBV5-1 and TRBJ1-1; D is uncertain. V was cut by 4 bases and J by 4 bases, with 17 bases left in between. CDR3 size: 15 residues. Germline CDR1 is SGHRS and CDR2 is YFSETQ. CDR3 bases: TGCGCCAGCAGCCCCAACTATTTGGGTGTCACTGAAGCTTTCTTT. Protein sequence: CASSPNYLGVTEAFF.

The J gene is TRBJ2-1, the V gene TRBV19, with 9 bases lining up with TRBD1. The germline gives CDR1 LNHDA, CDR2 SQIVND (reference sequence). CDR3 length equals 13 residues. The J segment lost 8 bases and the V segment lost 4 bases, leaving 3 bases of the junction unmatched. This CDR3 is CASSNRGRDEQFF. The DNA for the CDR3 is TGTGCCAGTAGTAACAGGGGGCGGGATGAGCAGTTCTTC.

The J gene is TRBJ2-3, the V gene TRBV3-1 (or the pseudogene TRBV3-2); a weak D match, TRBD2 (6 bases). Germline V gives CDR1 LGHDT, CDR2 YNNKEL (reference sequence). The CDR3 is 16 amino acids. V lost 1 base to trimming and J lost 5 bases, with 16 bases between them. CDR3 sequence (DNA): TGTGCCAGCAGCCAAGGCAGGAGGGAGGAGGGAGATACGCAGTATTTT. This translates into CASSQGRREEGDTQYF.

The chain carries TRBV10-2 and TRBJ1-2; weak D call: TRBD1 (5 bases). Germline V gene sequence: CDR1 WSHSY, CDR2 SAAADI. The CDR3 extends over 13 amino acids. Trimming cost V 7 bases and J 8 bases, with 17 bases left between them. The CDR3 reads CASKSQATVGYTF. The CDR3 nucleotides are TGCGCCAGCAAGTCACAGGCGACGGTAGGCTACACCTTC.

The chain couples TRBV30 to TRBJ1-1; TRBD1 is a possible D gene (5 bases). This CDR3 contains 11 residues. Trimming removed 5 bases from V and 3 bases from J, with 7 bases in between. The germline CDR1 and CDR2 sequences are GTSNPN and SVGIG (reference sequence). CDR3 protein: CAWGDYTEAFF. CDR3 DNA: TGTGCCTGGGGGGACTACACTGAAGCTTTCTTT.

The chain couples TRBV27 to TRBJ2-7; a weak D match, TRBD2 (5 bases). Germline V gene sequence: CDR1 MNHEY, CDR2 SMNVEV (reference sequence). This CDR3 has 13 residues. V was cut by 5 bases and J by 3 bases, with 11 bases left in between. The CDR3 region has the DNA TGTGCCAGCAGTCTAGGACTGGACTACGAGCAGTACTTC. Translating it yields CASSLGLDYEQYF.

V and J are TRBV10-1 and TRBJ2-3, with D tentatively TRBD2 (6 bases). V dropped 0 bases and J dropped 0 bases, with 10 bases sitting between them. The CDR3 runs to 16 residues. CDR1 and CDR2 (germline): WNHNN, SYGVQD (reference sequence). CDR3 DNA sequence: TGCGCCAGCAGTGAGTCGGGGGGTACTAGCACAGATACGCAGTATTTT. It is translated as CASSESGGTSTDTQYF.

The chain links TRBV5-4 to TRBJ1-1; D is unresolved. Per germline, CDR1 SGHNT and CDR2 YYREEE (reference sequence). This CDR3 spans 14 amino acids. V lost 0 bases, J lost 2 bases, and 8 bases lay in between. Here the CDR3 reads CASSLDPGNTEAFF. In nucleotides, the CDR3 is TGTGCCAGCAGCTTGGATCCGGGAAACACTGAAGCTTTCTTT. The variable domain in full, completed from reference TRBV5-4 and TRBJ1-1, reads ETGVTQSPTHLIKTRGQQVTLRCSSQSGHNTVSWYQQALGQGPQFIFQYYREEENGRGNFPPRFSGLQFPNYSSELNVNALELDDSALYLCASSLDPGNTEAFFGQGTRLTVV.

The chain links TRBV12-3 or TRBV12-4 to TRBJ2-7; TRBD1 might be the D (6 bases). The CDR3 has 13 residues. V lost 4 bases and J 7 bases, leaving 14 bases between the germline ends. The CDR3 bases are TGTGCCAGCAGTTCAGGGGCCGTTAGTGAGCAGTACTTC. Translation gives CASSSGAVSEQYF.

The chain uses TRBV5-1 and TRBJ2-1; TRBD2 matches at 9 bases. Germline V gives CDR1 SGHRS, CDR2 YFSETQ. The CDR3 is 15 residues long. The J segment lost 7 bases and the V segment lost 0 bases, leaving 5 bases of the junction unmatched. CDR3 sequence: CASSLERGGANEQFF. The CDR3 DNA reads TGCGCCAGCAGCTTGGAACGCGGGGGGGCAAATGAGCAGTTCTTC.

CDR3 protein: CASSLSYSGYNQPQHF. DNA for the CDR3: TGTGCCAGCAGCCTATCCTACTCCGGGTACAATCAGCCCCAGCATTTT. The chain is built from TRBV9 and TRBJ1-5; unclear D gene. Germline V CDR1 and CDR2: SGDLS, YYNGEE. The CDR3 is 16 residues long. Trimming left V 4 bases short and J 3 bases short, with 17 bases between.

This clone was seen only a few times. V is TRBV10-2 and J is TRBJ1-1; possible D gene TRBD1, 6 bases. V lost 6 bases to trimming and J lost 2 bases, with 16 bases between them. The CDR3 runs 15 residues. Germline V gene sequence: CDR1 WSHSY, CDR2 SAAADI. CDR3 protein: CASRDPGHRNTEAFF. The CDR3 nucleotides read TGCGCCAGCAGGGACCCGGGACACAGAAACACTGAAGCTTTCTTT.

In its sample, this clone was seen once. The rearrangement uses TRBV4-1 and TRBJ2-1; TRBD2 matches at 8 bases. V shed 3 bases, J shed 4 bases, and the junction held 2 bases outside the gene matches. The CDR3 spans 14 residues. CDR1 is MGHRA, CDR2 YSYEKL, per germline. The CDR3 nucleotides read TGCGCCAGCAGCCAGGGCGGGGGGTACAATGAGCAGTTCTTC. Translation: CASSQGGGYNEQFF.

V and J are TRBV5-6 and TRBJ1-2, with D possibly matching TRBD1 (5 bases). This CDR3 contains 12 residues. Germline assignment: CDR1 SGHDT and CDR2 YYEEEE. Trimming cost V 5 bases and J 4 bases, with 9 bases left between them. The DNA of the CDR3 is TGTGCCAGCAGTTTTGACAGCTATGGCTACACCTTC. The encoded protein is CASSFDSYGYTF.

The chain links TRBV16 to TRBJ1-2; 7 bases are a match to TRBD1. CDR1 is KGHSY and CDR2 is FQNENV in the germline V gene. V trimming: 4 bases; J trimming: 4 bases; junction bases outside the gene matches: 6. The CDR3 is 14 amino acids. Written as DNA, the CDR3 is TGTGCCAGCAGCCTCCGTACAGGGGCCTATGGCTACACCTTC. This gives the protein CASSLRTGAYGYTF.

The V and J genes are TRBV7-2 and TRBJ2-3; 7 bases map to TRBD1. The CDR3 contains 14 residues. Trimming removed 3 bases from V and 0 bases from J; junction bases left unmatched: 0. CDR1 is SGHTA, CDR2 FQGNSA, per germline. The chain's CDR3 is CASSLTGSTDTQYF. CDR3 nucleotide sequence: TGTGCCAGCAGCTTGACAGGGAGCACAGATACGCAGTATTTT.

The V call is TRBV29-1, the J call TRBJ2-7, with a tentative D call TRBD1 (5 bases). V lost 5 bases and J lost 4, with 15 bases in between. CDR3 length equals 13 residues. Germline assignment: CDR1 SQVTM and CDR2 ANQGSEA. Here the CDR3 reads CSVSGPRRYEQYF. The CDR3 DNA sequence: TGCAGCGTTTCAGGGCCCCGACGATACGAGCAGTACTTC.

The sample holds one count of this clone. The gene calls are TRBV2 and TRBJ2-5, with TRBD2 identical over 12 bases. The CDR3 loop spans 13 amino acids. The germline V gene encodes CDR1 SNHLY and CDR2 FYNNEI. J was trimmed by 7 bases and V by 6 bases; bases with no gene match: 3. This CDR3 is CASRTSGGATQYF. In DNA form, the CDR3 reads TGTGCCAGCAGGACTAGCGGGGGTGCGACCCAGTACTTC.

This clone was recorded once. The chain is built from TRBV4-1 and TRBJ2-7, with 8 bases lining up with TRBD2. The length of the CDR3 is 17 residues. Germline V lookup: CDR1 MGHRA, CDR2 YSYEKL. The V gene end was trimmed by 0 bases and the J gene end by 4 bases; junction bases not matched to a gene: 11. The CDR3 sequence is CASSQDSSGGLVYEQYF. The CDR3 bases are TGCGCCAGCAGCCAAGATTCATCGGGGGGGCTTGTATACGAGCAGTACTTC.

CDR3 sequence reads: CASSIAGGGAYEQYF. DNA for the CDR3: TGTGCCAGTAGTATAGCTGGCGGGGGGGCTTACGAGCAGTACTTC. The chain has TRBV19 and TRBJ2-7; TRBD2 matches 9 bases. Germline-derived CDR1 and CDR2 are LNHDA and SQIVND (reference sequence). J was trimmed by 4 bases and V by 1 base; bases with no gene match: 5. There are 15 residues in the CDR3.

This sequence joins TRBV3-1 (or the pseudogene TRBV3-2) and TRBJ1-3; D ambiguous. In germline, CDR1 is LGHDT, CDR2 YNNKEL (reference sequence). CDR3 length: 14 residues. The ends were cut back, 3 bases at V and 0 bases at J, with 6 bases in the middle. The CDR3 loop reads CASSHGSSGNTIYF. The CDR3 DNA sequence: TGTGCCAGCAGCCACGGTAGCTCTGGAAACACCATATATTTT.

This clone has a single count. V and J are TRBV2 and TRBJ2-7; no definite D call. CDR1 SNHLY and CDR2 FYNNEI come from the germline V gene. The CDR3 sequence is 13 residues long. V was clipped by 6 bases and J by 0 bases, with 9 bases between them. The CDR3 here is CASRTDSSYEQYF. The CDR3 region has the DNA TGTGCCAGCAGGACTGATAGCTCCTACGAGCAGTACTTC.